The 17 T cell receptor beta chains listed next were all sequenced from one sample in a study of T-cell reconstitution after alpha-beta-depleted transplantation in children. Unique molecular identifiers were incorporated into the prepared TCRbeta library. TCRdb re-derived calls from the PCR reads in MiXCR, one entry per CDR3 protein. The table has 350,000 to 500,000 distinct CDR3 sequences, roughly two fifths seen once; the top ten hold 25% to 30%. This specimen was PBMCs, taken before TCRalphabeta/CD19-depleted stem cell transplant. The receptors derive from a girl under 10 years old with aplastic anemia, due to receive a stem cell transplant.

V gene TRBV4-1 combines with J gene TRBJ1-2, with D uncertain. V was clipped by 3 bases and J by 4 bases, with 12 bases between them. CDR1 and CDR2 from the germline V gene are MGHRA and YSYEKL. CDR3 length: 14 residues. CDR3 sequence reads: CASSHLSGTYGYTF. The CDR3 DNA reads TGCGCCAGCAGCCATCTAAGCGGCACCTATGGCTACACCTTC.

In its sample, this clonotype was seen a few times. This chain joins TRBV4-1 and TRBJ2-7; perhaps TRBD1 as D (6 bases). This CDR3 comprises 15 residues. CDR1 and CDR2 from the germline V gene are MGHRA and YSYEKL. V was clipped by 5 bases and J by 3 bases, with 17 bases between them. Here the CDR3 reads CASSSHAGVLYEQYF. The CDR3 coding sequence is TGCGCCAGCAGCTCCCACGCAGGGGTTCTCTACGAGCAGTACTTC.

This chain uses TRBV12-3 or TRBV12-4 with TRBJ2-4; D uncertain. V was clipped by 6 bases and J by 2 bases, with 8 bases between them. The CDR3 extends over 13 amino acids. CDR3 loop: CASSLGTKNIQYF. The DNA for the CDR3 is TGTGCCAGCAGCCTAGGGACCAAAAACATTCAGTACTTC.

A word on this clonotype: A much more abundant neighbour one base away suggests this may be a read error. The chain has TRBV20-1 and TRBJ2-7; 7 bases agree with TRBD1. The V gene's germline CDR1 is DFQATT and CDR2 SNEGSKA (reference sequence). The CDR3 has 12 residues. Here the CDR3 reads CSATRDRGFGNF. CDR3 nucleotide sequence: TGCAGTGCAACCCGGGACAGAGGGTTTGGGAACTTC.

CDR3 sequence reads: CSAEYAGGYNEQFF. CDR3 coding DNA: TGCAGTGCGGAGTATGCGGGAGGTTACAATGAGCAGTTCTTC. The chain carries TRBV20-1 and TRBJ2-1, with TRBD2 matching 8 bases. CDR3 length equals 14 residues. Germline CDR1 reads DFQATT; CDR2 reads SNEGSKA (reference sequence). With V trimmed by 6 bases and J by 4 bases, 8 bases remained unmatched.

To note about this clonotype: Germline is not matched at one junction end, which may reflect a read error. The gene calls are TRBV20-1 and TRBJ2-1; TRBD2 matches at 12 bases. This CDR3 region has 16 residues. Germline CDR1 and CDR2: DFQATT and SNEGSKA (reference sequence). CDR3 amino acids: CCAWDLAGGSYNEQFF. The CDR3 DNA is TGCTGTGCTTGGGACCTAGCGGGAGGGTCCTACAATGAGCAGTTCTTC.

The chain has TRBV20-1 and TRBJ2-1, with D perhaps TRBD2 (6 bases). This CDR3 has 16 residues. Germline CDR1 is DFQATT and CDR2 is SNEGSKA (reference sequence). V lost 3 bases and J lost 4, with 19 bases in between. CDR3 DNA sequence: TGCAGTGCTAGGAAGAGGAGCGGGTTGTCATACAATGAGCAGTTCTTC. Translation: CSARKRSGLSYNEQFF.

Only one count was recorded for this clonotype. As DNA, the CDR3 is TGTGCCAGCAGTTCACTTATGGCATCGACTAGCGGAGTAGGCAATGAGCAGTTCTTC. Its protein is CASSSLMASTSGVGNEQFF. The chain links TRBV28 to TRBJ2-1; 9 bases fit TRBD2. This CDR3 spans 19 amino acids. The germline V gene encodes CDR1 MDHEN and CDR2 SYDVKM. V was clipped by 4 bases and J by 6 bases; unmatched bases: 19.

This clonotype has just a few counts. V gene TRBV7-3 combines with J gene TRBJ2-7; 8 bases are shared with TRBD1. Germline values: CDR1 SGHTA, CDR2 FQGTGA. V dropped 6 bases and J dropped 5; count of bases not matched to a gene: 15. This CDR3 contains 16 residues. CDR3 sequence (DNA): TGTGCCAGCAGTTATCCAGGGGGCGCAAGTCGCGACGAGCAGTACTTC. Residues: CASSYPGGASRDEQYF.

At least ten counts were recorded for this clonotype. This chain connects TRBV5-1 to TRBJ1-4; 7 nucleotides match TRBD1. The V segment lost 3 bases and the J segment 5 bases; nucleotides outside the gene matches: 4. Germline CDR1 reads SGHRS; CDR2 reads YFSETQ. The CDR3 consists of 14 residues. The CDR3 DNA follows: TGCGCCAGCAGCTCGGGACAGAGGAATGAAAAACTGTTTTTT. Amino acids: CASSSGQRNEKLFF.

The chain is built from TRBV7-2 and TRBJ2-1, with 8 bases aligning to TRBD2. The germline V gene encodes CDR1 SGHTA and CDR2 FQGNSA. V trimming: 4 bases; J trimming: 0 bases; junction bases outside the gene matches: 2. This CDR3 region has 15 residues. Here the CDR3 reads CASSSRGDSYNEQFF. DNA of the CDR3: TGTGCCAGCAGCTCGCGGGGGGACTCCTACAATGAGCAGTTCTTC.

This clonotype showed up many times. The chain is built from TRBV12-3 or TRBV12-4 and TRBJ1-2, with a possible D match to TRBD1 (6 bases). The CDR3 spans 13 residues. V was trimmed by 11 bases and J by 13 bases, leaving 26 bases between them. The CDR3 here is CAPGGGPSEPGTF. The DNA of the CDR3 is TGTGCCCCTGGGGGGGGCCCATCTGAACCGGGCACCTTC.

The rearrangement links TRBV20-1 to TRBJ2-7, with D perhaps TRBD2 (5 bases). This CDR3 comprises 13 residues. Germline-derived CDR1 and CDR2 are DFQATT and SNEGSKA (reference sequence). With 5 bases removed from V and 3 bases from J, the gap between germline ends came to 14 bases. As DNA, the CDR3 is TGCAGTGCTGTAGGCGGTCGGGACTACGAGCAGTACTTC. It codes for CSAVGGRDYEQYF.

In this sample, this clonotype turned up a few times. The chain has TRBV15 and TRBJ1-5, with D unresolved. V lost 1 base, J lost 8 bases, and 9 bases lay in between. Germline V gene sequence: CDR1 LNHNV, CDR2 YYDKDF (reference sequence). This CDR3 spans 13 amino acids. In DNA form, the CDR3 reads TGTGCCACCAGCAGAGTACGCTTTGAGCCCCAGCATTTT. Translating gives CATSRVRFEPQHF.

The J gene is TRBJ2-5, the V gene TRBV10-3; possibly TRBD2 for D (5 bases). Per germline, CDR1 ENHRY and CDR2 SYGVKD. V gave up 2 bases and J gave up 2 bases, with 15 bases separating them. CDR3 size: 16 residues. CDR3 sequence: CAISEHEGSLQETQYF. The CDR3 DNA is TGTGCCATCAGTGAGCATGAGGGCAGTCTGCAAGAGACCCAGTACTTC.

The gene calls are TRBV20-1 and TRBJ2-1; no firm D call. CDR3 length equals 14 residues. The V end was cut by 2 bases, the J end by 1 base, with 9 bases between. Germline CDR1 DFQATT, CDR2 SNEGSKA (reference sequence). The CDR3 sequence is CSARWAGSYNEQFF. The CDR3 DNA follows: TGCAGTGCTAGATGGGCCGGGTCCTACAATGAGCAGTTCTTC.

Ten or more counts support this clonotype. This rearrangement joins TRBV20-1 to TRBJ2-1; 8 nucleotides align to TRBD2. Per the germline V gene, CDR1 is DFQATT and CDR2 is SNEGSKA (reference sequence). The CDR3 consists of 14 residues. V lost 8 bases, J lost 8 bases, and 14 bases stayed unmatched. The CDR3 bases are TGCAGTCAAGTCGCGGGAGGCATTCGTGATGAGCAGTTCTTC. Translation gives CSQVAGGIRDEQFF.